This T cell receptor beta chain was captured in a study of blood T cell repertoires in COVID-19 (dated by TCRdb to 2018 to 2021). Looking at the study overall: The collaborator samples originated in the United States, Italy and Spain and spanned the acute and convalescent phases of COVID-19. The prospective study material was composed of cDNA or gDNA derived from T cells, B-cell-depleted T cells, or PBMCs. Subjects who had been exposed to COVID-19, were actively infected with it, or had recovered from it provided the deeply sampled blood TCRbeta repertoires that made up the dataset. A de-identified subject ID, COVID-19 status, age in years and sex were almost always included in the sample metadata. Samples came from the ongoing ImmuneRACE study (first 160 participants) plus 1,254 subjects from 6 global collaborators. Where available, HLA class I and class II types were obtained from metadata supplied by the sample provider rather than from assay-based typing. The repertoires were made available in a free public database intended to serve as a resource for research on the immune response to SARS-CoV-2.

As encoded in the germline V gene, CDR1 is SGHAT while CDR2 is FQNNGV. The CDR3, from cysteine to phenylalanine, totals 15 residues. Of the read, only the CDR3 DNA is kept; its 45 bases are in frame from base 1. At the junction V is shortened by 1 base and J by 6 bases; bases outside the gene matches: 6. Each collaborating institution followed its own protocols to collect whole blood in K2EDTA tubes. Collaborator samples were shipped for TCRbeta analysis as frozen whole blood, isolated PBMCs, or DNA extracted from either sample type. TCRbeta CDR3 regions were amplified from genomic DNA by means of the immunoSEQ Assay, a bias-controlled multiplex PCR. The original methods were these. The number of nucleated cells in each sample was estimated by amplification of reference gene primers within the assay. To quantify the absolute abundance of each unique TCRbeta CDR3 rearrangement, sequence reads were collapsed and filtered. For each sample, productive Simpson clonality was calculated as the square root of Simpson's diversity index over productive rearrangements. TCRdb holds this immuneACCESS table with in-frame rearrangements only. Some clones are missing; in checked studies, unresolved V genes explain under half, and the rest has no known cause. That table supplies the V and J calls and clone size; D and trimming were determined from the DNA. The sample table holds approximately 210,000 clones, of which about nine tenths were seen once. 0.7% to 0.95% of the sample goes to the ten largest clones.

About this clone itself: Its antigen remains unidentified. It has no much larger one-base neighbor in the sample; base qualities were not kept.

What the work shows at the level of the full study, not this receptor alone: Clinical and demographic metadata were provided uncurated, with the amount varying by source and participant.

Sequencing was performed on peripheral blood. The clonotype was recovered from a woman aged 70 to 79 with acute or convalescent COVID-19. Recombination joined TRBV11-2 with TRBJ1-5; TRBD1 agrees with 7 junctional bases. DNA sequence: TGTGCCAGCAGCTTAGGGACAGGCGCGGTTCAGCCCCAGCATTTT. This is translated as CASSLGTGAVQPQHF.